Below are 12 T cell receptor beta chains sequenced from a single sample in a study of T cells in Graves' hyperthyroidism and ophthalmopathy. RNA transcripts were the template for amplifying TCR beta CDR3 regions. The primer set for the first-round RT-PCR of the TCR CDR3 was HTBI. TCRdb used MiXCR to reprocess the multiplex PCR reads, holding one entry per CDR3 protein. The sample shows hundreds of thousands of distinct CDR3 sequences, around a sixth of them seen only once. The sequenced sample consisted of blood. The receptors derive from a woman under 30 with Graves' hyperthyroidism.

This clonotype was observed many times. The chain recombines TRBV7-6 with TRBJ1-5; D unclear. V dropped 0 bases and J dropped 11 bases, with 14 bases sitting between them. The CDR3 runs 14 residues. From germline, CDR1 is SGHVS and CDR2 FNYEAQ. CDR3 residues: CASSLAADRGTQHF. In DNA, the CDR3 is TGTGCCAGCAGCTTAGCTGCGGACCGCGGCACCCAGCATTTT.

This clonotype was observed at least ten times. The chain uses TRBV7-3 and TRBJ2-3, with 10 positions matching TRBD2. This CDR3 contains 17 residues. Germline trimming cut 4 bases from V and 1 base from J; bases unmatched to any gene: 8. Germline CDR1 and CDR2: SGHTA and FQGTGA. This chain's CDR3 is CASSSPLAGVGTDTQYF. The CDR3 bases are TGTGCCAGCAGCTCCCCCCTAGCGGGAGTTGGCACAGATACGCAGTATTTT.

The genes are TRBV7-6 and TRBJ2-7, with D tentatively TRBD1 (6 bases). Germline values: CDR1 SGHVS, CDR2 FNYEAQ. Trimming left V 5 bases short and J 1 base short, with 15 bases between. This CDR3 has 15 amino acids. CDR3 loop: CASSQTGGGSYEQYF. In DNA, the CDR3 is TGTGCCAGCAGCCAGACAGGCGGTGGTTCCTACGAGCAGTACTTC.

This clonotype was picked up many times. The chain combines TRBV7-2 with TRBJ1-5, with D perhaps matching TRBD1 (5 bases). CDR1 and CDR2 (germline): SGHTA, FQGNSA. This CDR3 comprises 15 residues. Between the trimmed V and J ends, which lost 5 bases and 2 bases, there was a span of 13 bases. CDR3 protein: CASSPISTGNQPQHF. CDR3 coding DNA: TGTGCCAGCAGCCCTATTTCGACAGGCAATCAGCCCCAGCATTTT.

This clonotype was counted ten times or more. This chain joins TRBV11-1 and TRBJ2-2; 11 nucleotides line up with TRBD1. CDR3 size: 18 residues. Looked up from germline, CDR1 is SGHAT and CDR2 is FQDESV (reference sequence). J was trimmed by 3 bases and V by 6 bases; bases with no gene match: 12. CDR3 sequence: CASSLQGQGAPDTGELFF. CDR3 nucleotides: TGTGCCAGCAGTCTTCAAGGACAGGGGGCGCCCGACACCGGGGAGCTGTTTTTT.

This rearrangement joins TRBV7-9 to TRBJ2-3; TRBD2 matches 9 bases. Looked up from germline, CDR1 is SEHNR and CDR2 is FQNEAQ (reference sequence). CDR3 length equals 18 residues. The junction had 11 bases not matched to a gene; V was cut back by 2 bases and J by 2 bases. The DNA of the CDR3 is TGTGCCAGCAGCTTAACTCCCGGGACTAGCCCTTACACAGATACGCAGTATTTT. Amino acid sequence: CASSLTPGTSPYTDTQYF.

This clonotype was recorded at least ten times. The chain joins TRBV30 to TRBJ1-2, with a possible D match to TRBD1 (5 bases). The CDR3 contains 13 residues. The V end was cut by 2 bases, the J end by 1 base, with 8 bases between. The germline V gene has CDR1 GTSNPN and CDR2 SVGIG (reference sequence). In nucleotides, the CDR3 is TGTGCCTGGAGTACGACAGATAACTATGGCTACACCTTC. This encodes CAWSTTDNYGYTF.

This clonotype has a count of ten or more. V gene TRBV6-1 combines with J gene TRBJ2-2; tentative D call: TRBD2 (5 bases). This CDR3 contains 16 residues. The germline gives CDR1 MNHNS, CDR2 SASEGT. The V and J ends lost 6 bases and 2 bases respectively, with 16 bases between them. CDR3 bases: TGTGCCAGCAGACATCCCAGCGGACCAAACACCGGGGAGCTGTTTTTT. Protein: CASRHPSGPNTGELFF.

This clonotype was detected ten times or more. This chain connects TRBV11-2 to TRBJ2-7; 13 positions match TRBD2. This CDR3 region has 19 residues. The V gene end was trimmed by 4 bases and the J gene end by 1 base; junction bases not matched to a gene: 13. Germline V gene sequence: CDR1 SGHAT, CDR2 FQNNGV. CDR3 sequence (DNA): TGTGCCAGCAGCTCCGGACTAGCGGGAGTCGGCGGGCGGTCCTACGAGCAGTACTTC. It translates to CASSSGLAGVGGRSYEQYF.

The chain combines TRBV19 with TRBJ1-4, with a tentative D call TRBD1 (5 bases). Trimming removed 2 bases from V and 1 base from J, with 11 bases in between. The CDR3 sequence is 16 residues long. In germline, CDR1 is LNHDA, CDR2 SQIVND (reference sequence). CDR3 DNA sequence: TGTGCCAGTAGTATATCCTTGGGGGAAACTAATGAAAAACTGTTTTTT. Amino acid sequence: CASSISLGETNEKLFF. Based on the CDR3 plus reference TRBV19 and TRBJ1-4, the full variable domain is DGGITQSPKYLFRKEGQNVTLSCEQNLNHDAMYWYRQDPGQGLRLIYYSQIVNDFQKGDIAEGYSVSREKKESFPLTVTSAQKNPTAFYLCASSISLGETNEKLFFGSGTQLSVL.

In regard to this clonotype: A much larger clone sits a single nucleotide away, making a read error possible. This chain connects TRBV6-1 to TRBJ1-5, with a weak D call TRBD1 (6 bases). CDR3 length: 15 amino acids. Per germline, CDR1 MNHNS and CDR2 SASEGT. The chain's CDR3 is CAGSGAGVRIEPQHF. CDR3 coding DNA: TGTGCCGGCAGTGGAGCAGGGGTTCGTATCGAGCCCCAGCATTTT.

This clonotype was picked up a small number of times. V is TRBV19 and J is TRBJ2-3, with a weak D call TRBD2 (7 bases). The CDR3 is 16 amino acids. The germline CDR1 and CDR2 sequences are LNHDA and SQIVND (reference sequence). Trimming cost V 6 bases and J 2 bases, with 18 bases left between them. The CDR3 DNA sequence: TGTGCCAGTAGCCCCAGGGGAGGGGTTAACACAGATACGCAGTATTTT. Translation gives CASSPRGGVNTDTQYF. Combining the CDR3 with reference TRBV19 and TRBJ2-3 gives the whole variable domain DGGITQSPKYLFRKEGQNVTLSCEQNLNHDAMYWYRQDPGQGLRLIYYSQIVNDFQKGDIAEGYSVSREKKESFPLTVTSAQKNPTAFYLCASSPRGGVNTDTQYFGPGTRLTVL.